This is a list of T cell receptor beta chains from one sample in a study of OX40 agonist ivuxolimab in advanced cancers. Data came from immunoSEQ multiplex PCR; TCRdb stores just in-frame clones and leaves some out. This sample has approximately 44,000 clones; 85% to 95% occur once, and the top ten carry 13% to 15%. Sequences were derived from CD4+ or CD8+ T cells sorted from blood, sampled in a trial of the OX40 agonist ivuxolimab. The receptor source for this set is an adult with an advanced solid tumor such as melanoma, head and neck, liver or kidney cancer. The CDR3 runs from the conserved cysteine through the conserved F or W. The D gene is left open where the match is weak. The size entry is marked missing in some rows and otherwise reads once, few, many or a size class.

j_call: TRBJ2-7; d_call: NA; v_call: TRBV27; clone_size: NA; cdr3_aa: CASSPGSSTYEQYF; cdr3_nt: TGTGCCAGCAGTCCCGGCAGTTCGACCTACGAGCAGTACTTC
j_call: TRBJ2-3; d_call: NA; v_call: TRBV19; clone_size: NA; cdr3_aa: CASSIWGTDTQYF; cdr3_nt: TGTGCCAGTAGTATCTGGGGGACAGATACGCAGTATTTT
j_call: TRBJ2-7; d_call: TRBD1; v_call: TRBV15; clone_size: NA; cdr3_aa: CATSSRTGPYEQYF; cdr3_nt: TGTGCCACCAGCAGTAGGACAGGTCCCTACGAGCAGTACTTC
j_call: TRBJ2-2; d_call: NA; v_call: TRBV4-2; clone_size: NA; cdr3_aa: CASSQGFRVGLGTGELFF; cdr3_nt: TGTGCCAGCAGCCAAGGATTCCGAGTGGGCCTGGGCACCGGGGAGCTGTTTTTT
j_call: TRBJ1-1; d_call: NA; v_call: TRBV4-2; clone_size: NA; cdr3_aa: CASSQGENTEAFF; cdr3_nt: TGTGCCAGCAGCCAAGGGGAAAACACTGAAGCTTTCTTT
j_call: TRBJ2-7; d_call: NA; v_call: TRBV19; clone_size: NA; cdr3_aa: CASSMTATADYEQYF; cdr3_nt: TGTGCCAGTAGTATGACGGCGACCGCGGACTACGAGCAGTACTTC
j_call: TRBJ1-1; d_call: NA; v_call: TRBV6-5; clone_size: NA; cdr3_aa: CASSRNTEAFF; cdr3_nt: TGTGCCAGCAGTCGAAACACTGAAGCTTTCTTT
j_call: TRBJ2-7; d_call: NA; v_call: TRBV7-2; clone_size: NA; cdr3_aa: CASSFSGSSYEQYF; cdr3_nt: TGTGCCAGCAGCTTTTCGGGGTCATCCTACGAGCAGTACTTC
j_call: TRBJ2-2; d_call: TRBD1; v_call: TRBV5-1; clone_size: NA; cdr3_aa: CASSLVPGGILAGELFF; cdr3_nt: TGCGCCAGCAGCTTGGTTCCAGGGGGAATATTAGCCGGGGAGCTGTTTTTT
j_call: TRBJ2-1; d_call: NA; v_call: TRBV7-9; clone_size: NA; cdr3_aa: CASSFGRNEQFF; cdr3_nt: TGTGCCAGCAGCTTTGGGCGGAATGAGCAGTTCTTC
j_call: TRBJ2-5; d_call: NA; v_call: TRBV28; clone_size: NA; cdr3_aa: CANLQETQYF; cdr3_nt: TGTGCCAATCTCCAAGAGACCCAGTACTTC
j_call: TRBJ2-1; d_call: TRBD1; v_call: TRBV13; clone_size: once; cdr3_aa: CASSSTGANEQFF; cdr3_nt: TGTGCCAGCAGCTCGACAGGGGCCAATGAGCAGTTCTTC
j_call: TRBJ2-3; d_call: NA; v_call: TRBV4-1; clone_size: NA; cdr3_aa: CASSPEWRSTDTQYF; cdr3_nt: TGCGCCAGCAGCCCAGAGTGGAGGAGCACAGATACGCAGTATTTT
j_call: TRBJ2-5; d_call: NA; v_call: TRBV13; clone_size: NA; cdr3_aa: CASSPVRRRGETQYF; cdr3_nt: TGTGCCAGCAGCCCCGTTCGGCGGAGAGGGGAGACCCAGTACTTC
j_call: TRBJ2-1; d_call: TRBD2; v_call: TRBV5-1; clone_size: once; cdr3_aa: CASSLGLAVAYNEQFF; cdr3_nt: TGCGCCAGCAGCTTGGGACTAGCGGTAGCCTACAATGAGCAGTTCTTC
j_call: TRBJ1-1; d_call: NA; v_call: TRBV14; clone_size: few; cdr3_aa: CASSSTGMNTEAFF; cdr3_nt: TGTGCCAGCAGTTCGACGGGAATGAACACTGAAGCTTTCTTT
j_call: TRBJ2-3; d_call: TRBD2; v_call: TRBV5-4; clone_size: NA; cdr3_aa: CASSLGLAGTTDTQYF; cdr3_nt: TGTGCCAGCAGCTTGGGGCTAGCGGGGACCACAGATACGCAGTATTTT
j_call: TRBJ2-7; d_call: NA; v_call: TRBV11-2; clone_size: NA; cdr3_aa: CASSFRIDPLYEQYF; cdr3_nt: TGTGCCAGCAGCTTCCGGATCGACCCTCTCTACGAGCAGTACTTC
j_call: TRBJ2-7; d_call: NA; v_call: TRBV7-8; clone_size: once; cdr3_aa: CASSEGDGAYEQYF; cdr3_nt: TGTGCCAGCAGCGAAGGGGACGGAGCCTACGAGCAGTACTTC
j_call: TRBJ2-7; d_call: TRBD2; v_call: TRBV29-1; clone_size: NA; cdr3_aa: CSVELGTTSYEQYF; cdr3_nt: TGCAGCGTTGAATTAGGGACTACCTCCTACGAGCAGTACTTC
j_call: TRBJ1-1; d_call: NA; v_call: TRBV29-1; clone_size: NA; cdr3_aa: CSARAGGQTEAFF; cdr3_nt: TGCAGCGCTAGAGCGGGGGGCCAGACTGAAGCTTTCTTT
j_call: TRBJ1-3; d_call: NA; v_call: TRBV9; clone_size: NA; cdr3_aa: CASSPGTHSGNTIYF; cdr3_nt: TGTGCCAGCAGCCCAGGGACCCACTCTGGAAACACCATATATTTT
j_call: TRBJ2-3; d_call: TRBD2; v_call: TRBV2; clone_size: NA; cdr3_aa: CASSAVLAGVGDTQYF; cdr3_nt: TGTGCCAGCAGCGCCGTACTAGCGGGAGTCGGGGATACGCAGTATTTT
j_call: TRBJ1-5; d_call: NA; v_call: TRBV9; clone_size: NA; cdr3_aa: CASSVDLGKPQHF; cdr3_nt: TGTGCCAGCAGCGTAGATCTTGGGAAGCCCCAGCATTTT
j_call: TRBJ2-7; d_call: NA; v_call: TRBV28; clone_size: NA; cdr3_aa: CASSPRIGTRTQQYF; cdr3_nt: TGTGCCAGCAGTCCCAGAATAGGGACCCGGACTCAGCAGTACTTC
j_call: TRBJ1-1; d_call: TRBD1; v_call: TRBV7-9; clone_size: NA; cdr3_aa: CASSLGTGLRQAFF; cdr3_nt: TGTGCCAGCAGCCTAGGGACAGGGCTAAGGCAAGCTTTCTTT
j_call: TRBJ2-1; d_call: NA; v_call: TRBV29-1; clone_size: NA; cdr3_aa: CSVGGDDNEQFF; cdr3_nt: TGCAGCGTTGGAGGGGACGACAATGAGCAGTTCTTC
j_call: TRBJ2-5; d_call: NA; v_call: TRBV27; clone_size: NA; cdr3_aa: CASSLYSYGTQYF; cdr3_nt: TGTGCCAGCAGTTTATATAGCTACGGGACCCAGTACTTC
j_call: TRBJ2-7; d_call: NA; v_call: TRBV29-1; clone_size: NA; cdr3_aa: CSAGEPYEQYF; cdr3_nt: TGCAGCGCCGGGGAACCGTACGAGCAGTACTTC
j_call: TRBJ1-2; d_call: NA; v_call: TRBV19; clone_size: NA; cdr3_aa: CASTDPSHYYGYTF; cdr3_nt: TGTGCCAGTACCGATCCGTCTCATTACTATGGCTACACCTTC
j_call: TRBJ1-1; d_call: TRBD1; v_call: TRBV19; clone_size: NA; cdr3_aa: CASSATGGTEAFF; cdr3_nt: TGTGCCAGTAGTGCGACAGGGGGCACTGAAGCTTTCTTT
j_call: TRBJ2-7; d_call: NA; v_call: TRBV4-1; clone_size: NA; cdr3_aa: CASSQLDRDYEQYF; cdr3_nt: TGCGCCAGCAGCCAACTGGACAGAGACTACGAGCAGTACTTC
j_call: TRBJ2-1; d_call: TRBD2; v_call: TRBV18; clone_size: NA; cdr3_aa: CASSPLPAGGGLYNEQFF; cdr3_nt: TGTGCCAGCTCACCATTACCGGCGGGAGGAGGCCTCTACAATGAGCAGTTCTTC
j_call: TRBJ2-2; d_call: TRBD2; v_call: TRBV4-3; clone_size: NA; cdr3_aa: CASSQDGVAGGTGELFF; cdr3_nt: TGCGCCAGCAGCCAAGATGGGGTAGCGGGAGGGACCGGGGAGCTGTTTTTT
j_call: TRBJ2-7; d_call: NA; v_call: TRBV6-1; clone_size: NA; cdr3_aa: CASSEGTVIYEQYF; cdr3_nt: TGTGCCAGCAGTGAAGGGACAGTGATCTACGAGCAGTACTTC
j_call: TRBJ2-1; d_call: NA; v_call: TRBV7-2; clone_size: NA; cdr3_aa: CASSLGSSYNEQFF; cdr3_nt: TGTGCCAGCAGCTTGGGGAGTTCCTACAATGAGCAGTTCTTC
j_call: TRBJ2-7; d_call: NA; v_call: TRBV30; clone_size: NA; cdr3_aa: CAWSEMDTTYEQYF; cdr3_nt: TGTGCCTGGAGTGAAATGGACACCACCTACGAGCAGTACTTC
j_call: TRBJ2-2; d_call: TRBD2; v_call: TRBV7-9; clone_size: NA; cdr3_aa: CASSYLAGNTGELFF; cdr3_nt: TGTGCCAGCAGCTATCTAGCGGGCAACACCGGGGAGCTGTTTTTT
j_call: TRBJ2-2; d_call: NA; v_call: TRBV28; clone_size: once; cdr3_aa: CASFGSGQGSGELFF; cdr3_nt: TGTGCCAGCTTCGGATCGGGGCAGGGCTCCGGGGAGCTGTTTTTT
j_call: TRBJ2-7; d_call: NA; v_call: TRBV7-9; clone_size: NA; cdr3_aa: CASSFGGEQYF; cdr3_nt: TGTGCCAGCAGCTTTGGGGGCGAGCAGTACTTC
j_call: TRBJ2-1; d_call: TRBD2; v_call: TRBV4-1; clone_size: NA; cdr3_aa: CASSLIGLAENYNEQFF; cdr3_nt: TGCGCCAGCAGCCTTATCGGACTAGCGGAGAACTACAATGAGCAGTTCTTC
j_call: TRBJ2-7; d_call: NA; v_call: TRBV5-1; clone_size: NA; cdr3_aa: CASSPSAGSSYEQYF; cdr3_nt: TGCGCCAGCAGCCCTAGTGCGGGGAGCTCCTACGAGCAGTACTTC
j_call: TRBJ2-7; d_call: TRBD2; v_call: TRBV30; clone_size: NA; cdr3_aa: CAWTWGSGNYEQYF; cdr3_nt: TGTGCCTGGACCTGGGGTAGCGGGAACTACGAGCAGTACTTC
j_call: TRBJ2-4; d_call: TRBD2; v_call: TRBV23-1; clone_size: NA; cdr3_aa: CASSHSTSGEAKNIQYF; cdr3_nt: TGCGCCAGCAGTCACTCGACTAGCGGAGAAGCCAAAAACATTCAGTACTTC
j_call: TRBJ1-6; d_call: NA; v_call: TRBV30; clone_size: NA; cdr3_aa: CAWTAQATSPLHF; cdr3_nt: TGTGCCTGGACCGCACAGGCAACTTCACCCCTCCACTTT
j_call: TRBJ2-1; d_call: TRBD2; v_call: TRBV30; clone_size: NA; cdr3_aa: CAWSGLAGGPVNEQFF; cdr3_nt: TGTGCCTGGAGTGGCCTAGCGGGAGGGCCTGTCAATGAGCAGTTCTTC
j_call: TRBJ2-7; d_call: TRBD1; v_call: TRBV9; clone_size: NA; cdr3_aa: CASSAGGTGGIYEQYF; cdr3_nt: TGTGCCAGCAGCGCCGGAGGGACAGGGGGAATCTACGAGCAGTACTTC
j_call: TRBJ2-3; d_call: NA; v_call: TRBV9; clone_size: NA; cdr3_aa: CASSPDGVSTDTQYF; cdr3_nt: TGTGCCAGCAGCCCTGACGGGGTCAGCACAGATACGCAGTATTTT
j_call: TRBJ2-3; d_call: NA; v_call: TRBV11-2; clone_size: NA; cdr3_aa: CASSSLLWSSTDTQYF; cdr3_nt: TGTGCCAGCAGCTCACTCCTCTGGAGTAGCACAGATACGCAGTATTTT
j_call: TRBJ1-1; d_call: NA; v_call: TRBV6-5; clone_size: NA; cdr3_aa: CASSPTRNTEAFF; cdr3_nt: TGTGCCAGCAGTCCCACACGGAACACTGAAGCTTTCTTT
j_call: TRBJ2-1; d_call: TRBD2; v_call: TRBV4-1; clone_size: NA; cdr3_aa: CASSQEFASGLYNEQFF; cdr3_nt: TGCGCCAGCAGCCAAGAATTCGCTAGCGGCCTTTACAATGAGCAGTTCTTC
j_call: TRBJ2-7; d_call: TRBD2; v_call: TRBV11-2; clone_size: NA; cdr3_aa: CASSSGLADYEQYF; cdr3_nt: TGTGCCAGCAGCTCGGGACTAGCGGACTACGAGCAGTACTTC
j_call: TRBJ2-5; d_call: TRBD2; v_call: TRBV7-8; clone_size: NA; cdr3_aa: CASSFEGLAGGPGETQYF; cdr3_nt: TGTGCCAGCAGCTTCGAGGGACTAGCGGGAGGGCCGGGGGAGACCCAGTACTTC
j_call: TRBJ2-7; d_call: TRBD2; v_call: TRBV14; clone_size: NA; cdr3_aa: CASSQARRGLTYEQYF; cdr3_nt: TGTGCCAGCAGCCAAGCCCGGCGGGGACTAACCTACGAGCAGTACTTC
j_call: TRBJ2-7; d_call: NA; v_call: TRBV6-1; clone_size: NA; cdr3_aa: CASSERESYEQYF; cdr3_nt: TGTGCCAGCAGTGAGAGAGAAAGCTACGAGCAGTACTTC
j_call: TRBJ2-5; d_call: NA; v_call: TRBV15; clone_size: NA; cdr3_aa: CATSRDPSGGETQYF; cdr3_nt: TGTGCCACCAGCAGAGATCCTTCCGGTGGCGAGACCCAGTACTTC
j_call: TRBJ2-1; d_call: NA; v_call: TRBV7-9; clone_size: NA; cdr3_aa: CASSSTVTSNNEQFF; cdr3_nt: TGTGCCAGCAGCTCGACAGTCACTAGCAACAATGAGCAGTTCTTC
j_call: TRBJ2-1; d_call: TRBD2; v_call: TRBV28; clone_size: NA; cdr3_aa: CASSLATRLAGAYNEQFF; cdr3_nt: TGTGCCAGCAGTTTAGCAACAAGACTAGCCGGGGCATACAATGAGCAGTTCTTC
j_call: TRBJ1-1; d_call: NA; v_call: TRBV25-1; clone_size: once; cdr3_aa: CASSIQVNTEAFF; cdr3_nt: TGTGCCAGCAGTATACAGGTGAACACTGAAGCTTTCTTT